The 15 T cell receptor beta chains in this list originate from one sample, sequenced in a study of shared clonotypes between healthy human individuals. This table comes from immunoSEQ multiplex PCR, and its TCRdb copy is limited to in-frame clones, with some not included. The sample includes a few million clones, almost 96% of them seen just once. The specimen sequenced was naive CD4+ T cells sorted from blood. Subset indicated: CD45RA+ positively selected. Every receptor here comes from a man aged 18 to 30 in good health.

This chain connects TRBV10-3 to TRBJ2-3; no firm D call. This CDR3 contains 14 residues. Germline CDR1 ENHRY, CDR2 SYGVKD. The V end lost 4 bases, the J end lost 0 bases, and 8 bases lay between the germline ends. The CDR3 here is CAISGSLSTDTQYF. Here the CDR3 DNA reads TGTGCCATCAGTGGGAGCCTTAGCACAGATACGCAGTATTTT.

The J gene is TRBJ2-3, the V gene TRBV5-5; tentative D call: TRBD1 (6 bases). This CDR3 contains 15 residues. Germline V gene lookup returns CDR1 SGHKS and CDR2 YYEKEE (reference sequence). The V and J ends lost 4 bases and 4 bases respectively, with 16 bases between them. CDR3 coding DNA: TGTGCCAGCAGCCCTCGGACAGCTGAGCCAGATACGCAGTATTTT. Translating it yields CASSPRTAEPDTQYF.

This chain joins TRBV6-6 and TRBJ1-1; TRBD1 is a possible D gene (6 bases). The CDR3 sequence is 14 residues long. Trimming took 6 bases from V and 4 from J, leaving 15 bases between them. CDR1 and CDR2 (germline): MNHNY, SVGAGI (reference sequence). CDR3 coding DNA: TGTGCCAGCAGCCGGCCGGGGGGCAGCACTGAAGCTTTCTTT. Translation gives CASSRPGGSTEAFF.

A note on this clone: The same CDR3 is also encoded by other DNA sequences in this sample. The gene calls are TRBV5-1 and TRBJ2-5; D possibly uses TRBD1 or TRBD2 (5 bases each). Germline assignment: CDR1 SGHRS and CDR2 YFSETQ. Between the trimmed V and J ends, which lost 4 bases and 0 bases, there was a span of 7 bases. This CDR3 is 13 amino acids long. DNA of the CDR3: TGCGCCAGCAGCCGGGGACACCAAGAGACCCAGTACTTC. Protein product: CASSRGHQETQYF. The variable domain in full, completed from reference TRBV5-1 and TRBJ2-5, reads KAGVTQTPRYLIKTRGQQVTLSCSPISGHRSVSWYQQTPGQGLQFLFEYFSETQRNKGNFPGRFSGRQFSNSRSEMNVSTLELGDSALYLCASSRGHQETQYFGPGTRLLVL.

The chain couples TRBV2 to TRBJ2-3, with TRBD1 matching 8 bases. The CDR3 totals 16 residues. Losses at the gene ends were 5 bases for V and 5 bases for J; bases not matched to a gene: 12. CDR1 is SNHLY, CDR2 FYNNEI, per germline. CDR3 residues: CASSHPRTGTEDTQYF. CDR3 bases: TGTGCCAGCAGTCACCCCCGGACAGGGACGGAAGATACGCAGTATTTT.

The chain employs TRBV5-1 and TRBJ2-7, with D uncertain. Trimming left V 2 bases short and J 3 bases short, with 12 bases between. CDR1 and CDR2 from the germline V gene are SGHRS and YFSETQ. The CDR3 consists of 14 residues. The DNA for the CDR3 is TGCGCCAGCAGCTTTAATGGCGTCAGCTACGAGCAGTACTTC. Amino acids: CASSFNGVSYEQYF.

This chain connects TRBV28 to TRBJ1-1, with a tentative D call TRBD1 (5 bases). The CDR3 has 13 amino acids. Per the germline V gene, CDR1 is MDHEN and CDR2 is SYDVKM. The germline V and J ends were trimmed by 2 bases and 4 bases, with 8 bases remaining between them. The CDR3 is CASSLPGLTEAFF. The CDR3 region has the DNA TGTGCCAGCAGTTTACCGGGGCTCACTGAAGCTTTCTTT. The entire variable domain, with the rest obtained from reference TRBV28 and TRBJ1-1, is as follows: DVKVTQSSRYLVKRTGEKVFLECVQDMDHENMFWYRQDPGLGLRLIYFSYDVKMKEKGDIPEGYSVSREKKERFSLILESASTNQTSMYLCASSLPGLTEAFFGQGTRLTVV.

The chain uses TRBV5-1 and TRBJ1-4; perhaps TRBD1 as D (6 bases). V was trimmed by 0 bases and J by 5 bases, leaving 11 bases between them. CDR3 size: 15 residues. Germline V gene sequence: CDR1 SGHRS, CDR2 YFSETQ. As DNA, the CDR3 is TGCGCCAGCAGCTTGGATACGGGACAAAATGAAAAACTGTTTTTT. This codes for CASSLDTGQNEKLFF.

The chain joins TRBV5-4 to TRBJ2-2, with TRBD1 matching 10 bases. With V trimmed by 1 base and J by 4 bases, 4 bases remained unmatched. This CDR3 is 16 amino acids long. Germline V gene lookup returns CDR1 SGHNT and CDR2 YYREEE (reference sequence). CDR3 in DNA: TGTGCCAGCAGCTTGAAGGGGACAGGGGCCACCGGGGAGCTGTTTTTT. Its protein is CASSLKGTGATGELFF.

The chain is built from TRBV27 and TRBJ2-5; possible D gene TRBD2, 6 bases. The V gene's germline CDR1 is MNHEY and CDR2 SMNVEV (reference sequence). The CDR3 is 14 residues long. The V gene lost 3 bases and the J gene lost 4 bases, with 12 bases spanning the gap. The DNA of the CDR3 is TGTGCCAGCAGTTTGGTCGGGAGAATAGAGACCCAGTACTTC. Translating gives CASSLVGRIETQYF.

With respect to this clone: The same CDR3 also results from other DNA sequences found in this sample. The chain is built from TRBV6-1 and TRBJ1-2; D is ambiguous. The germline V and J ends were trimmed by 3 bases and 5 bases, with 4 bases remaining between them. CDR3 length: 11 residues. Germline values: CDR1 MNHNS, CDR2 SASEGT. In DNA, the CDR3 is TGTGCCAGCAGTGACAGTTATGGCTACACCTTC. Translation: CASSDSYGYTF.

V and J are TRBV7-8 and TRBJ1-4; D ambiguous. The V end was cut by 1 base, the J end by 7 bases, with 7 bases between. The CDR3 extends over 13 amino acids. The V gene's germline CDR1 is SGHVS and CDR2 FQNEAQ. This chain's CDR3 is CASSLGPAEKLFF. As DNA, the CDR3 is TGTGCCAGCAGCTTAGGCCCAGCTGAAAAACTGTTTTTT.

The rearrangement uses TRBV29-1 and TRBJ2-2, with TRBD2 matching over 9 bases. The germline V gene encodes CDR1 SQVTM and CDR2 ANQGSEA. The V segment lost 5 bases and the J segment 0 bases; nucleotides outside the gene matches: 7. This CDR3 is 16 amino acids long. The CDR3 DNA reads TGCAGCGTTTTATTGCTAGCGGGAACGAACACCGGGGAGCTGTTTTTT. It specifies CSVLLLAGTNTGELFF.

This chain uses TRBV30 with TRBJ1-3; D not resolved. This CDR3 region has 13 residues. V lost 3 bases, J lost 3 bases, and 9 bases lay in between. Germline CDR1 is GTSNPN and CDR2 is SVGIG (reference sequence). The CDR3 is CAWSQEGGNTIYF. DNA for the CDR3: TGTGCCTGGAGCCAGGAGGGTGGAAACACCATATATTTT.

This rearrangement joins TRBV11-2 to TRBJ2-7; 7 nucleotides agree with TRBD2. The CDR3 runs 15 residues. The germline V gene encodes CDR1 SGHAT and CDR2 FQNNGV. The V gene end was trimmed by 4 bases and the J gene end by 3 bases; junction bases not matched to a gene: 9. CDR3 residues: CASSSISGPDYEQYF. In DNA, the CDR3 is TGTGCCAGCAGCTCCATTAGCGGGCCTGACTACGAGCAGTACTTC.